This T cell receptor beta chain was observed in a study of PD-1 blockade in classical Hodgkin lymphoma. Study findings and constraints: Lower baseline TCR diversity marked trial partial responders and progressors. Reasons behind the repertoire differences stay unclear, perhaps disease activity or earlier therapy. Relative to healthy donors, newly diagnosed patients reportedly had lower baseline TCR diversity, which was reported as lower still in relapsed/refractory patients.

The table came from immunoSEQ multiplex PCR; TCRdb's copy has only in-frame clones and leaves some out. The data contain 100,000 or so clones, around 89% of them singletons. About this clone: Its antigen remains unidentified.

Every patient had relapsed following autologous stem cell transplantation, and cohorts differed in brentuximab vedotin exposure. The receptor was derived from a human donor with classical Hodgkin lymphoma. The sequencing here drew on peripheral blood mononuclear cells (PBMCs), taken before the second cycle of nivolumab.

The CDR3 region is CASSPRTGWNTEAFF. In DNA, the CDR3 is TGTGCCAGCAGTCCGCGGACAGGGTGGAACACTGAAGCTTTCTTT. The V and J genes are TRBV28 and TRBJ1-1; 8 bases align to TRBD1. Germline values: CDR1 MDHEN, CDR2 SYDVKM. Germline trimming cut 5 bases from V and 1 base from J; bases unmatched to any gene: 6. CDR3 length: 15 amino acids.